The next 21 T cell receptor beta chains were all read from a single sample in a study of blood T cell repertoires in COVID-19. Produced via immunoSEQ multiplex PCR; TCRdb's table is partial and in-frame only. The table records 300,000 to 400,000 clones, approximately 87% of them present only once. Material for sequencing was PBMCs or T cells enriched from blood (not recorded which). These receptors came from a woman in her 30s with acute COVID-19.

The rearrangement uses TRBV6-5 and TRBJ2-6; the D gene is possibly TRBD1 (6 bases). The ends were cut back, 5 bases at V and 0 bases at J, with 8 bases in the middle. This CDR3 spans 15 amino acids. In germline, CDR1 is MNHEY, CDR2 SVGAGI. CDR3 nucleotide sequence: TGTGCCAGCAGTCAGGGGCCCTCTGGGGCCAACGTCCTGACTTTC. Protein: CASSQGPSGANVLTF.

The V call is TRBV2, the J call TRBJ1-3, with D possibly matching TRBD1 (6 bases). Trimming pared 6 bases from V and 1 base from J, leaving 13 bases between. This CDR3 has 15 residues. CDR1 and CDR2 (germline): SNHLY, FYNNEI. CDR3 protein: CASRPEGGSGNTIYF. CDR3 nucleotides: TGTGCCAGCAGACCCGAGGGGGGGTCTGGAAACACCATATATTTT.

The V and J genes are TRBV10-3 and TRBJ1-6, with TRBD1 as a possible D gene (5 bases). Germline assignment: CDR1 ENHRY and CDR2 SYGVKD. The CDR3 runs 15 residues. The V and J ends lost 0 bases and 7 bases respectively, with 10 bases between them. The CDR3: CAISESVGGNSPLHF. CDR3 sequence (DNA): TGTGCCATCAGTGAGTCCGTGGGGGGGAATTCACCCCTCCACTTT.

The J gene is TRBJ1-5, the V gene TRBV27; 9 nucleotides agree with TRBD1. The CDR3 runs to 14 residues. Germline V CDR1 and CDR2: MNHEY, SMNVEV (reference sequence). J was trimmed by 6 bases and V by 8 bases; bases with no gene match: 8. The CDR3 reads CASAGQGRGQPQHF. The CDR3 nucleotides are TGTGCCAGCGCGGGACAGGGTAGAGGTCAGCCCCAGCATTTT.

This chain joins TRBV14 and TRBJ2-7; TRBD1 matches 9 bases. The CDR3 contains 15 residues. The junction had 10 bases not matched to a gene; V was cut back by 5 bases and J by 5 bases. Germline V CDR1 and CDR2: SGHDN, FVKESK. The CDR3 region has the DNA TGTGCCAGCAGCTTGACCGGGACAGGGTGGAACGAGCAGTACTTC. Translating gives CASSLTGTGWNEQYF.

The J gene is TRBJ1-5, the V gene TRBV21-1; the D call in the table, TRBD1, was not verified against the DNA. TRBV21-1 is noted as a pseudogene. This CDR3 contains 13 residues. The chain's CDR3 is CASSDRGAQPQHF. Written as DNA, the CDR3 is TGTGCCAGCAGCGACAGGGGGGCTCAGCCCCAGCATTTT.

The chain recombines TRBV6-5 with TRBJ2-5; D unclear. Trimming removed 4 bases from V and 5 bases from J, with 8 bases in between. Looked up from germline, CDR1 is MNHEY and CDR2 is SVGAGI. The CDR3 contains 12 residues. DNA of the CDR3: TGTGCCAGCAGTTCTCCTGCGGAGACCCAGTACTTC. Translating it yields CASSSPAETQYF.

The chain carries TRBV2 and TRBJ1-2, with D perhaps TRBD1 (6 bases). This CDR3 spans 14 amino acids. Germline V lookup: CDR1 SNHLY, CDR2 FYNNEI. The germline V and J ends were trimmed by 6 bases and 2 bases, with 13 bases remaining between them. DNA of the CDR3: TGTGCCAGCAGCTCACAGGGCCCCAACTATGGCTACACCTTC. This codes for CASSSQGPNYGYTF.

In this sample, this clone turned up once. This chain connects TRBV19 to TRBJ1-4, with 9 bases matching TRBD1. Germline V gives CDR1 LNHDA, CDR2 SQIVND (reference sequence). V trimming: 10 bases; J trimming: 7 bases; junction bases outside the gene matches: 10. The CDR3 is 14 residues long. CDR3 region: CATKRDRAGEKLFF. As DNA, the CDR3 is TGTGCCACAAAACGGGACAGGGCGGGTGAAAAACTGTTTTTT.

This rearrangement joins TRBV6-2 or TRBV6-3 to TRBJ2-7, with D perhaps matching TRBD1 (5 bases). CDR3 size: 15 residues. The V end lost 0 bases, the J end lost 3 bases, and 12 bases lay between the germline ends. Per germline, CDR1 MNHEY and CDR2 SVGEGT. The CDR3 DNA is TGTGCCAGCAGTTACTCTGGCAGGGCCGGCTACGAGCAGTACTTC. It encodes CASSYSGRAGYEQYF.

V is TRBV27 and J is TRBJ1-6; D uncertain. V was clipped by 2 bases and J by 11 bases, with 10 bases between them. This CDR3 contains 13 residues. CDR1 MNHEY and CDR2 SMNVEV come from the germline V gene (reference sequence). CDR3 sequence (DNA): TGTGCCAGCAGTTTAGGGAGGGTAGCACCCCTCCACTTT. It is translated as CASSLGRVAPLHF.

The CDR3 spells CASSEGTGVSPLHF. CDR3 in DNA: TGTGCCAGCAGTGAGGGGACAGGAGTATCACCCCTCCACTTT. The chain recombines TRBV2 with TRBJ1-6; TRBD1 agrees at 8 bases. The germline V gene has CDR1 SNHLY and CDR2 FYNNEI. The CDR3 is made up of 14 amino acids. Unmatched junction bases numbered 5, after V lost 3 bases and J lost 10 bases. Drawing the rest from reference TRBV2 and TRBJ1-6, the complete variable domain is EPEVTQTPSHQVTQMGQEVILRCVPISNHLYFYWYRQILGQKVEFLVSFYNNEISEKSEIFDDQFSVERPDGSNFTLKIRSTKLEDSAMYFCASSEGTGVSPLHFGNGTRLTVT.

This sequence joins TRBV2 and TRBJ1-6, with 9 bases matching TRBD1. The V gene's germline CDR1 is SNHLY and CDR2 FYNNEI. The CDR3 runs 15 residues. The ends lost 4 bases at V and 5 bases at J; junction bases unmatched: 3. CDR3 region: CASSVWTGDNSPLHF. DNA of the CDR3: TGTGCCAGCAGTGTATGGACAGGGGATAATTCACCCCTCCACTTT.

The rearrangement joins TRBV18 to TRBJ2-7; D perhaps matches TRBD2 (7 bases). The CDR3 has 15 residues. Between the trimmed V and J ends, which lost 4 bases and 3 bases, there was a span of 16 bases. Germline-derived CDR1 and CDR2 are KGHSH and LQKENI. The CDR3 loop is CASSLSGGLSYEQYF. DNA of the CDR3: TGTGCCAGCTCACTATCGGGGGGCCTAAGCTACGAGCAGTACTTC.

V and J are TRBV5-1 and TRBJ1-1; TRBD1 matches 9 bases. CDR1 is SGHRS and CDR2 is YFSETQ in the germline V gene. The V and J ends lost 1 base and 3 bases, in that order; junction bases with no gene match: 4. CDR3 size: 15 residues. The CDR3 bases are TGCGCCAGCAGCTTGTCGGGGACAGGGCACACTGAAGCTTTCTTT. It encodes CASSLSGTGHTEAFF.

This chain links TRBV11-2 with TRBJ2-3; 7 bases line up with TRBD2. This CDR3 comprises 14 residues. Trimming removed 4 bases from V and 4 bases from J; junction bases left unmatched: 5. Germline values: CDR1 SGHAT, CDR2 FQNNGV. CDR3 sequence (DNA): TGTGCCAGCAGCTCAGCACTAGCGCCAGATACGCAGTATTTT. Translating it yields CASSSALAPDTQYF.

CDR3 nucleotide sequence: TGTGCCACCACGACAGGGGGCGCGGAATCCTATAATTCACCCCTCCACTTT. Translated, it gives CATTTGGAESYNSPLHF. The V gene is TRBV27, the J gene TRBJ1-6; 10 bases align to TRBD1. The CDR3 covers 17 residues. Germline assignment: CDR1 MNHEY and CDR2 SMNVEV (reference sequence). V was clipped by 10 bases and J by 1 base; unmatched bases: 10.

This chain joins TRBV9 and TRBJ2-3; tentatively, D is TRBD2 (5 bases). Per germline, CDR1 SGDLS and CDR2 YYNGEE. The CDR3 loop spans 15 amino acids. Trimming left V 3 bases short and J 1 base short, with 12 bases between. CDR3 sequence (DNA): TGTGCCAGCAGCGAGGCTGGGCGGGGCACAGATACGCAGTATTTT. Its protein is CASSEAGRGTDTQYF. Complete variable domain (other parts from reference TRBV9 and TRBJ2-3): DSGVTQTPKHLITATGQRVTLRCSPRSGDLSVYWYQQSLDQGLQFLIQYYNGEERAKGNILERFSAQQFPDLHSELNLSSLELGDSALYFCASSEAGRGTDTQYFGPGTRLTVL.

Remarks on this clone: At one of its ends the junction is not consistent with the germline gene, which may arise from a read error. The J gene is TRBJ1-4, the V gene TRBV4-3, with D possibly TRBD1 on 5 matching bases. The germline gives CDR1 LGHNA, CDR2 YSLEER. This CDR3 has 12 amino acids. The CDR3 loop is CASSQDGGKLFF. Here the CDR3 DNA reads TGCGCCAGCAGTCAAGACGGGGGGAAACTGTTTTTT.

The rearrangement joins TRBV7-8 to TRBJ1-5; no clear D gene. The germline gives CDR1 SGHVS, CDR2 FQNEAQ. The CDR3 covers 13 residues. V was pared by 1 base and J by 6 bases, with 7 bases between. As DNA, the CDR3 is TGTGCCAGCAGCTTAGTCGGTACTCAGCCCCAGCATTTT. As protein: CASSLVGTQPQHF.

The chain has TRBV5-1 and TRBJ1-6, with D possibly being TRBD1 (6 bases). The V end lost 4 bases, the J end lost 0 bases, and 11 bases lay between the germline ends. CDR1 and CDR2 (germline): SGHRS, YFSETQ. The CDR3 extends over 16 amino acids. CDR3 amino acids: CASSTGQSSYNSPLHF. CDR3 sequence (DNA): TGCGCCAGCAGCACCGGACAGAGCTCCTATAATTCACCCCTCCACTTT. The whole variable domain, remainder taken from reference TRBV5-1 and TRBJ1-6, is KAGVTQTPRYLIKTRGQQVTLSCSPISGHRSVSWYQQTPGQGLQFLFEYFSETQRNKGNFPGRFSGRQFSNSRSEMNVSTLELGDSALYLCASSTGQSSYNSPLHFGNGTRLTVT.